The present T cell receptor (beta chain) was sequenced within a study of T-cell memory formation after mild COVID-19 (dated by TCRdb to about 2021). Some background on the complete study: TCR sequence clusters from the two donors were largely donor specific. The cohort comprised two young, previously healthy adult volunteers, one female and one male. Longitudinal TCRalpha and TCRbeta repertoire sequencing tracked T-cell clones expanding and contracting after mild COVID-19 in two donors. General conclusions and limits of the study: SARS-CoV-2 specificity of the second-wave clones peaking on day 37 was not confirmed. Some responding clones were detected in pre-infection memory, which suggested that pre-existing cross-reactive memory T cells had joined the SARS-CoV-2 response. The study included only a couple of mild cases, and larger cohorts that include severe cases with pre-infection samples were judged to be necessary. Contracting CD4+ clones were located mainly in the CM and EM memory subsets, whereas CD8+ clones were found to be enriched in EMRA. Balanced CD4/CD8 phenotypes were observed for clones contracting from day 15 to 85, whereas a bias towards CD4+ was observed for a second wave of clones expanding from day 15 to 37.

Based on the germline V gene, the CDR1 and CDR2 sequences are MNHEY and SVGEGT. The CDR3 runs 11 residues from the cysteine to the phenylalanine. Of the read, only the CDR3 DNA is kept; its 33 bases are in frame from base 1. V sheds 7 bases and J sheds 9 bases, leaving 10 bases between their ends. A few counts support this clonotype. Its antigen remains unidentified. Base qualities are missing; no much larger clone stands one base away. PBMCs were isolated by Ficoll-Paque density gradient centrifugation. Sequencer: Illumina NovaSeq 6000. TCRalpha and TCRbeta cDNA libraries were built by 5'RACE with constant-segment primers, adding sample barcodes and unique molecular identifiers. RNA was extracted from every sample with Trizol reagent. The libraries were amplified in two PCR steps, and the second step added a second sample barcode and Illumina TruSeq adapters. The libraries were sequenced on an Illumina NovaSeq using 2 x 150 bp paired-end reads. The authors processed their data as follows. Reads were demultiplexed and collapsed into UMI-guided consensus sequences with migec v1.2.7. With mixcr v2.1.11, UMI consensuses were aligned to TRA and TRB V and J templates and assembled into clonotypes. Expanded or contracted clonotypes were those called significant by both edgeR and NoisET, with noise models trained on biological replicates. For edgeR calls, a false discovery rate-adjusted p below 0.01 and a log2 fold-change threshold of 1 were applied. As an exploratory analysis of dynamics, PCA with hierarchical clustering was applied to max-normalized trajectories of the 1000 most abundant clonotypes. Separately sequenced CD4+ and CD8+ repertoires were used to assign the CD4 or CD8 phenotype of responding clones. TCRdb's own reprocessing of the public reads used fastp at Q25 and MiXCR and kept productive beta chains. Rows are combined by CDR3 protein, so each entry shows the most common genes and DNA. TCRdb, not the original authors, processed these V and J calls. Within this sample are 120,000 or so distinct CDR3 sequences, with approximately 17% of them counted one time only. The top ten clonotypes cover roughly 5.3% of the sample.

The source material was PBMCs or a T cell subset sorted from them (not recorded which). The rearranged chain carries TRBV6-2 or TRBV6-3 and TRBJ2-1, with the D gene not confidently named. The sequence was obtained from a man aged 18 to 30 who had mild COVID-19 (a few samples of this study predate the infection). The sample titles of this study are shuffled in the database, so cell type and time point are left out; the donor was told from shared clones. In nucleotide form, the sequence is TGTGCCAGCACCGAGCTCGGTGAGCAGTTCTTC. Its protein is CASTELGEQFF.